What follows are 29 T cell receptor beta chains derived from one specimen sequenced in a study of T cell repertoires in cytomegalovirus infection. TCRdb re-analysed the reads in MiXCR, keeping a single row per CDR3 protein. This sample carries around 770,000 distinct CDR3 sequences, about 27% of them seen once, and the ten largest clones take 13%. Antigens of these TCRs are unknown. The sample consisted of cultured CD8+ T cells from PBMCs, taken from culture after CMV antigen stimulation. The receptor set was obtained from a human donor in good health (CMV status not recorded). Some clones in this sample may be carry-over from other donors' samples.

The gene calls are TRBV6-1 and TRBJ2-7; D possibly corresponds to TRBD1 (5 bases). The V gene's germline CDR1 is MNHNS and CDR2 SASEGT. V was clipped by 3 bases and J by 0 bases, with 9 bases between them. The CDR3 loop spans 14 amino acids. DNA for the CDR3: TGTGCCAGCAGTGAGGGGCCACGCTCCTACGAGCAGTACTTC. Its translation is CASSEGPRSYEQYF.

This clonotype was seen once. V and J are TRBV7-8 and TRBJ2-5; D is unclear. The V end was cut by 1 base, the J end by 9 bases, with 12 bases between. The CDR3 consists of 13 residues. The germline V gene encodes CDR1 SGHVS and CDR2 FQNEAQ. The CDR3 region is CASSLEDPGPQYF. The CDR3 DNA reads TGTGCCAGCAGCTTAGAAGACCCCGGGCCCCAGTACTTC.

This clonotype was counted between two and nine times. The CDR3 nucleotides are TGTGCCACCTCCCTTGACGAGGTTACAGCAACCTACGAGCAGTACTTC. It yields the protein CATSLDEVTATYEQYF. This chain joins TRBV2 and TRBJ2-7; no firm D call. The germline V gene has CDR1 SNHLY and CDR2 FYNNEI. V was shortened by 10 bases and J by 2 bases, with 24 bases between the two germline ends. The CDR3 contains 16 residues.

Only a few counts were recorded for this clonotype. The chain is built from TRBV4-2 and TRBJ2-7; D could derive from TRBD1 or TRBD2 (5 bases each). This CDR3 comprises 15 residues. V was shortened by 0 bases and J by 0 bases, with 9 bases between the two germline ends. Per germline, CDR1 LGHNA and CDR2 YNFKEQ. The CDR3 DNA reads TGTGCCAGCAGCCAAGAGTGGGACGGCTCCTACGAGCAGTACGTC. Translating gives CASSQEWDGSYEQYV.

This chain links TRBV6-5 with TRBJ2-3; D gene ambiguous. The CDR3 loop spans 16 amino acids. The germline V gene has CDR1 MNHEY and CDR2 SVGAGI. The V end was cut by 0 bases, the J end by 3 bases, with 13 bases between. The CDR3 loop is CASSYSTDPPTDTQYF. CDR3 sequence (DNA): TGTGCCAGCAGTTACTCGACTGACCCGCCTACAGATACGCAGTATTTT.

This clonotype came up a few times. The chain recombines TRBV7-9 with TRBJ2-1; 7 nucleotides line up with TRBD2. CDR3 length equals 15 residues. Germline assignment: CDR1 SEHNR and CDR2 FQNEAQ (reference sequence). V was pared by 5 bases and J by 5 bases, with 9 bases of the junction left unmatched. The CDR3 DNA reads as TGTGCCAGCAGCCCCCGGGACTACCTTCACAATGAGCAGTTCTTC. Translated: CASSPRDYLHNEQFF. Together with reference TRBV7-9 and TRBJ2-1, the CDR3 gives the full variable domain: DTGVSQNPRHKITKRGQNVTFRCDPISEHNRLYWYRQTLGQGPEFLTYFQNEAQLEKSRLLSDRFSAERPKGSFSTLEIQRTEQGDSAMYLCASSPRDYLHNEQFFGPGTRLTVL.

This clonotype was counted between two and nine times. The rearrangement uses TRBV6-2 or TRBV6-3 and TRBJ2-6; D tentatively fits TRBD1 or TRBD2 (6 bases each). CDR1 and CDR2 from the germline V gene are MNHEY and SVGEGT. This CDR3 comprises 16 residues. The germline V and J ends were trimmed by 4 bases and 4 bases, with 14 bases remaining between them. The CDR3 nucleotides read TGTGCCAGCAGTTTCGCCGGGGGCCCCGGGGCCAACGTCCTGACTTTC. The encoded protein is CASSFAGGPGANVLTF.

As to this clonotype: A read error may produce the germline difference seen at one junction end. The V and J genes are TRBV12-3 or TRBV12-4 and TRBJ2-7; tentatively, D is TRBD1 (6 bases). This CDR3 region has 15 residues. The CDR3: CASRLGGPRVHEQYF. Written as DNA, the CDR3 is TGTGCCAGCAGATTAGGGGGACCTAGGGTTCACGAGCAGTACTTC.

This sequence joins TRBV20-1 and TRBJ1-2, with TRBD1 matching over 10 bases. Germline CDR1 DFQATT, CDR2 SNEGSKA (reference sequence). Trimming at V came to 2 bases and at J to 8 bases, leaving 5 bases not matched to a gene. This CDR3 has 13 residues. CDR3 region: CSARPGTGDGYTF. For the CDR3, the DNA is TGCAGTGCTAGACCCGGGACAGGGGACGGCTACACCTTC.

This clonotype was recorded many times. The rearrangement uses TRBV7-6 and TRBJ2-1, with D maybe TRBD2 (6 bases). CDR1 and CDR2 (germline): SGHVS, FNYEAQ. This CDR3 region has 15 residues. The V end lost 2 bases, the J end lost 2 bases, and 10 bases lay between the germline ends. CDR3 DNA sequence: TGTGCCAGCAGCTTACTAGCGAGCGCCTACAATGAGCAGTTCTTC. Residues: CASSLLASAYNEQFF.

The V gene is TRBV7-6, the J gene TRBJ2-2; possibly TRBD1 for D (5 bases). Germline CDR1 is SGHVS and CDR2 is FNYEAQ. The CDR3 covers 16 residues. Between the trimmed V and J ends, which lost 2 bases and 4 bases, there was a span of 14 bases. The CDR3 sequence: CASSLLDKKGTGELFF. CDR3 in DNA: TGTGCCAGCAGCTTACTGGACAAAAAGGGCACCGGGGAGCTGTTTTTT.

The V and J genes are TRBV12-3 or TRBV12-4 and TRBJ1-5, with D unresolved. The CDR3 has 14 residues. V shed 7 bases and J shed 3 bases, with 13 bases lying between them. The CDR3: CASISGNLNQPQHF. CDR3 nucleotide sequence: TGTGCCAGCATAAGTGGAAACCTCAATCAGCCCCAGCATTTT.

This clonotype was picked up many times. The J gene is TRBJ1-2, the V gene TRBV27; a weak D match, TRBD1 (5 bases). Germline V gene sequence: CDR1 MNHEY, CDR2 SMNVEV (reference sequence). The CDR3 covers 16 residues. V gave up 5 bases and J gave up 1 base, with 17 bases separating them. In DNA form, the CDR3 reads TGTGCCAGCAGTCCACGGAAGGACAAGGATAACTATGGCTACACCTTC. Residues: CASSPRKDKDNYGYTF.

The chain has TRBV7-2 and TRBJ2-5; perhaps TRBD2 as D (7 bases). This CDR3 has 17 residues. V was cut by 6 bases and J by 0 bases, with 20 bases left in between. Per the germline V gene, CDR1 is SGHTA and CDR2 is FQGNSA. This CDR3 reads CASSTRGGGVYQETQYF. CDR3 bases: TGTGCCAGCAGTACAAGGGGGGGGGGGGTGTACCAAGAGACCCAGTACTTC.

This clonotype occurred a few times. This chain connects TRBV6-4 to TRBJ2-1; 9 bases agree with TRBD1. The V gene's germline CDR1 is MRHNA and CDR2 SNTAGT. CDR3 length: 14 amino acids. With 6 bases clipped from V and 4 bases from J, the junction kept 4 bases outside the gene matches. The CDR3 region has the DNA TGTGCCAGCAGCCGGGACAGGGTTTACAATGAGCAGTTCTTC. Translation gives CASSRDRVYNEQFF.

This clonotype showed up many times. This sequence joins TRBV7-8 and TRBJ1-5; tentative D call: TRBD1 (5 bases). Between the trimmed V and J ends, which lost 0 bases and 3 bases, there was a span of 12 bases. There are 16 residues in the CDR3. Germline lookup yields CDR1 SGHVS and CDR2 FQNEAQ. The CDR3 is CASSLAIAGPNQPQHF. CDR3 nucleotides: TGTGCCAGCAGCTTAGCGATAGCAGGGCCCAATCAGCCCCAGCATTTT. Full variable domain (rest looked up from reference TRBV7-8 and TRBJ1-5): GAGVSQSPRYKVAKRGQDVALRCDPISGHVSLFWYQQALGQGPEFLTYFQNEAQLDKSGLPSDRFFAERPEGSVSTLKIQRTQQEDSAVYLCASSLAIAGPNQPQHFGDGTRLSIL.

The chain employs TRBV9 and TRBJ2-5; no clear D gene. V shed 3 bases and J shed 0 bases, with 9 bases lying between them. Germline CDR1 and CDR2: SGDLS and YYNGEE. The CDR3 is made up of 14 amino acids. The CDR3: CASSAPLDQETQYF. CDR3 sequence (DNA): TGTGCCAGCAGCGCCCCCTTGGACCAAGAGACCCAGTACTTC. The full variable domain, completed using reference TRBV9 and TRBJ2-5, is DSGVTQTPKHLITATGQRVTLRCSPRSGDLSVYWYQQSLDQGLQFLIQYYNGEERAKGNILERFSAQQFPDLHSELNLSSLELGDSALYFCASSAPLDQETQYFGPGTRLLVL.

This clonotype has only a few counts. The chain's CDR3 is CASIMNTEAFF. As DNA, the CDR3 is TGTGCCAGCATTATGAACACTGAAGCTTTCTTT. The rearrangement joins TRBV6-1 to TRBJ1-1; D uncertain. Germline V gene sequence: CDR1 MNHNS, CDR2 SASEGT. The CDR3 loop spans 11 amino acids. V was pared by 7 bases and J by 0 bases, with 3 bases between.

This clonotype has just a few counts. The rearrangement joins TRBV7-9 to TRBJ2-7, with 9 positions matching TRBD2. Losses at the gene ends were 3 bases for V and 2 bases for J; bases not matched to a gene: 5. Germline lookup yields CDR1 SEHNR and CDR2 FQNEAQ (reference sequence). The CDR3 has 15 residues. The CDR3 here is CASSFLAGAAYEQYF. The CDR3 DNA reads TGTGCCAGCAGCTTCTTAGCGGGGGCCGCCTACGAGCAGTACTTC.

This clonotype has more than one count but fewer than ten. The J gene is TRBJ2-7, the V gene TRBV12-3 or TRBV12-4; 12 bases line up with TRBD1. Losses at the gene ends were 3 bases for V and 5 bases for J; bases not matched to a gene: 5. CDR3 length equals 15 residues. The CDR3 bases are TGTGCCAGCAGTTTTTACGGGACAGGGGGCAACGAGCAGTACTTC. It translates to CASSFYGTGGNEQYF.

V is TRBV7-6 and J is TRBJ2-3; the match to TRBD2 covers 10 bases. V was pared by 1 base and J by 3 bases, with 4 bases of the junction left unmatched. Germline CDR1 is SGHVS and CDR2 is FNYEAQ. This CDR3 has 16 amino acids. Here the CDR3 reads CASSLEGSGGTDTQYF. The CDR3 DNA sequence: TGTGCCAGCAGCTTAGAGGGTAGCGGGGGGACAGATACGCAGTATTTT.

This clonotype was recorded at least ten times. The chain employs TRBV12-3 or TRBV12-4 and TRBJ1-2; weak D call: TRBD1 (6 bases). V dropped 5 bases and J dropped 1 base, with 17 bases sitting between them. The CDR3 is 16 residues long. The CDR3 sequence is CASSLQTGKGNYGYTF. As DNA, the CDR3 is TGTGCCAGCAGTCTCCAAACAGGGAAGGGTAACTATGGCTACACCTTC.

The CDR3 is CASSESDISTYTGELFF. Written as DNA, the CDR3 is TGTGCCAGCAGTGAATCGGACATTAGTACCTACACCGGGGAGCTGTTTTTT. The chain links TRBV2 to TRBJ2-2, with D tentatively TRBD1 (5 bases). The germline V gene encodes CDR1 SNHLY and CDR2 FYNNEI. The germline V and J ends were trimmed by 2 bases and 3 bases, with 16 bases remaining between them. This CDR3 contains 17 residues.

V gene TRBV7-6 combines with J gene TRBJ2-3; 12 bases agree with TRBD2. CDR1 and CDR2 from the germline V gene are SGHVS and FNYEAQ. The CDR3 covers 17 residues. With V trimmed by 4 bases and J by 5 bases, 10 bases remained unmatched. The CDR3 DNA reads as TGTGCCAGCAGCTACCGGACTAGCGGGGATACAGGAGATACGCAGTATTTT. Its protein product is CASSYRTSGDTGDTQYF. The full variable domain, with the rest looked up from reference TRBV7-6 and TRBJ2-3, is GAGVSQSPRYKVTKRGQDVALRCDPISGHVSLYWYRQALGQGPEFLTYFNYEAQQDKSGLPNDRFSAERPEGSISTLTIQRTEQRDSAMYRCASSYRTSGDTGDTQYFGPGTRLTVL.

This clonotype occurred once. The chain links TRBV13 to TRBJ2-1, with D perhaps TRBD2 (6 bases). This CDR3 has 13 amino acids. Per germline, CDR1 PRHDT and CDR2 FYEKMQ (reference sequence). With 5 bases removed from V and 9 bases from J, the gap between germline ends came to 14 bases. The CDR3 is CASSAMTSFEQFF. The DNA for the CDR3 is TGTGCCAGCAGCGCAATGACTAGTTTTGAGCAGTTCTTC.

This clonotype showed up just once. The chain recombines TRBV7-6 with TRBJ1-1, with D uncertain. The CDR3 is 14 amino acids. Germline V CDR1 and CDR2: SGHVS, FNYEAQ. V was shortened by 3 bases and J by 0 bases, with 8 bases between the two germline ends. The CDR3 coding sequence is TGTGCCAGCAGCTTCAAGACGGTGAACACTGAAGCTTTCTTT. It yields the protein CASSFKTVNTEAFF.

This chain connects TRBV5-8 to TRBJ1-2, with D unclear. Looked up from germline, CDR1 is SGHTS and CDR2 is YDEGEE. V lost 4 bases to trimming and J lost 0 bases, with 10 bases between them. This CDR3 has 14 amino acids. The CDR3 spells CASSPRGSNYGYTF. CDR3 nucleotides: TGTGCCAGCAGCCCTCGCGGTTCTAACTATGGCTACACCTTC.

For the CDR3, the DNA is TGTGCCAGCAGCTCACTAGCGGGGGGGCTGCCGGATACGCAGTATTTT. Amino acid sequence: CASSSLAGGLPDTQYF. The chain carries TRBV7-3 and TRBJ2-3, with 13 positions matching TRBD2. J gave up 6 bases and V 4 bases, and 7 bases lay outside the gene matches. The CDR3 totals 16 residues. Germline V gene sequence: CDR1 SGHTA, CDR2 FQGTGA.

The V and J genes are TRBV6-2 or TRBV6-3 and TRBJ2-3; D possibly corresponds to TRBD1 (5 bases). The CDR3 is made up of 16 amino acids. V was pared by 5 bases and J by 0 bases, with 15 bases between. Germline-derived CDR1 and CDR2 are MNHEY and SVGEGT. CDR3 bases: TGTGCCAGCAGTCTGACAGTGTACTCTAGCACAGATACGCAGTATTTT. This sequence encodes CASSLTVYSSTDTQYF.